The 29 T cell receptor beta chains below all came from one sample that was sequenced in a study of identical twins. TCRdb passed the 5' RACE reads through MiXCR, listing each CDR3 protein once. The table shows 450,000 or so distinct CDR3 sequences, with approximately 14% occurring only once. The sample was also linked to a second study, of yellow fever vaccine responses in identical twins.

Sequenced: CD4+ T cells sorted from blood. These receptors originate from a woman aged 18-29 years in good health.

The genes are TRBV7-9 and TRBJ1-5; maybe TRBD1 (6 bases). This CDR3 comprises 12 residues. V lost 4 bases, J lost 5 bases, and 6 bases lay in between. The germline gives CDR1 SEHNR, CDR2 FQNEAQ (reference sequence). CDR3 region: CASSYRDQPQHF. The DNA of the CDR3 is TGTGCCAGCAGCTACAGGGATCAGCCCCAGCATTTT.

This clonotype has only a few counts. The V gene is TRBV25-1, the J gene TRBJ2-6; TRBD2 is a possible D gene (6 bases). V lost 0 bases to trimming and J lost 1 base, with 7 bases between them. Germline values: CDR1 MGHDK, CDR2 SYGVNS. There are 16 residues in the CDR3. The CDR3 loop is CASSEYRGSGANVLTF. The CDR3 nucleotides are TGTGCCAGCAGTGAATATCGGGGGTCTGGGGCCAACGTCCTGACTTTC. Full variable domain (outside the CDR3, taken from reference TRBV25-1 and TRBJ2-6): EADIYQTPRYLVIGTGKKITLECSQTMGHDKMYWYQQDPGMELHLIHYSYGVNSTEKGDLSSESTVSRIRTEHFPLTLESARPSHTSQYLCASSEYRGSGANVLTFGAGSRLTVL.

In its sample, this clonotype was seen many times. This chain links TRBV5-1 with TRBJ1-1, with TRBD1 matching 8 bases. This CDR3 spans 13 amino acids. Germline CDR1 is SGHRS and CDR2 is YFSETQ. Trimming at V came to 3 bases and at J to 9 bases, leaving 7 bases not matched to a gene. Written as DNA, the CDR3 is TGCGCCAGCAGCTCATACAGGGGGGAAAAAGCTTTCTTT. Protein product: CASSSYRGEKAFF.

This clonotype has a count of ten or more. CDR3 in amino acids: CASSLGTSGTLGETQYF. CDR3 coding DNA: TGTGCCAGCAGCTTAGGGACTAGTGGGACACTGGGAGAGACCCAGTACTTC. The J gene is TRBJ2-5, the V gene TRBV7-2; perhaps TRBD2 as D (7 bases). CDR1 is SGHTA, CDR2 FQGNSA, per germline. CDR3 size: 17 residues. V lost 1 base to trimming and J lost 4 bases, with 19 bases between them.

This clonotype occurred a few times. V is TRBV7-3 and J is TRBJ2-6; 8 bases map to TRBD1. CDR3 length: 20 amino acids. The junction had 13 bases not matched to a gene; V was cut back by 0 bases and J by 3 bases. Looked up from germline, CDR1 is SGHTA and CDR2 is FQGTGA. CDR3 DNA: TGTGCCAGCAGCTTAACCCTTCCGGCAGGGGGCATCTATGGGGCCAACGTCCTGACTTTC. Amino acid sequence: CASSLTLPAGGIYGANVLTF.

This chain joins TRBV6-2 or TRBV6-3 and TRBJ2-7; 10 nucleotides match TRBD1. CDR3 length: 14 amino acids. The germline V gene has CDR1 MNHEY and CDR2 SVGEGT. Unmatched junction bases numbered 8, after V lost 6 bases and J lost 6 bases. This chain's CDR3 is CASSKTGTGAEQYF. For the CDR3, the DNA is TGTGCCAGCAGCAAGACCGGGACAGGGGCCGAGCAGTACTTC.

This clonotype was observed a handful of times. The chain carries TRBV10-3 and TRBJ2-3; TRBD2 agrees at 13 bases. V gave up 4 bases and J gave up 2 bases; unmatched junction bases: 3. Germline V lookup: CDR1 ENHRY, CDR2 SYGVKD. The CDR3 is 16 amino acids. Here the CDR3 reads CAISGGTSGNTDTQYF. CDR3 in DNA: TGTGCCATCAGTGGAGGGACTAGCGGGAACACAGATACGCAGTATTTT.

V and J are TRBV3-1 and TRBJ2-5; D is possibly TRBD2 (6 bases). V lost 2 bases to trimming and J lost 1 base, with 8 bases between them. The CDR3 is 14 residues long. The germline gives CDR1 LGHDT, CDR2 YNNKEL (reference sequence). CDR3 loop: CASSQRGTQETQYF. The CDR3 region has the DNA TGTGCCAGCAGCCAACGCGGGACCCAAGAGACCCAGTACTTC.

The CDR3 DNA follows: TGTGCCAGCATCAAGACAGGGTCGGGCAATGAGCAGTTCTTC. Its protein is CASIKTGSGNEQFF. The chain uses TRBV27 and TRBJ2-1, with TRBD1 matching 7 bases. CDR1 is MNHEY and CDR2 is SMNVEV in the germline V gene (reference sequence). Losses at the gene ends were 7 bases for V and 6 bases for J; bases not matched to a gene: 9. This CDR3 spans 14 amino acids.

The genes are TRBV12-3 or TRBV12-4 and TRBJ2-5; 7 nucleotides line up with TRBD1. V gave up 6 bases and J gave up 3 bases; unmatched junction bases: 4. The CDR3 has 13 residues. CDR3 in amino acids: CASRRTGEETQYF. The CDR3 coding sequence is TGTGCCAGCAGACGGACAGGAGAAGAGACCCAGTACTTC.

V usage is TRBV20-1 and J usage is TRBJ2-2, with TRBD2 matching over 7 bases. Germline values: CDR1 DFQATT, CDR2 SNEGSKA (reference sequence). The CDR3 consists of 19 residues. V gave up 2 bases and J gave up 2 bases; unmatched junction bases: 17. The CDR3 DNA reads as TGCAGTGCTAGATCCCAGATGCGGCGGGGGATACTTAACACCGGGGAGCTGTTTTTT. This sequence encodes CSARSQMRRGILNTGELFF.

This clonotype was detected only a few times. This sequence joins TRBV29-1 and TRBJ1-1; D might be TRBD1 (6 bases). V was cut by 5 bases and J by 5 bases, with 12 bases left in between. Germline CDR1 SQVTM, CDR2 ANQGSEA. The CDR3 has 12 amino acids. In nucleotides, the CDR3 is TGCAGCGTTCGCGCGACAGGAACTGAAGCTTTCTTT. Its translation is CSVRATGTEAFF.

There are a few counts of this clonotype. The rearrangement uses TRBV6-1 and TRBJ2-1, with TRBD2 matching over 11 bases. Trimming cost V 3 bases and J 6 bases; bases outside gene matches: 4. This CDR3 contains 15 residues. Germline V gene lookup returns CDR1 MNHNS and CDR2 SASEGT. The CDR3 sequence: CASSDSGRARNEQFF. The CDR3 nucleotides read TGTGCCAGCAGTGATAGCGGGAGGGCCCGCAATGAGCAGTTCTTC.

The chain links TRBV24-1 to TRBJ2-1; D call uncertain. Germline V CDR1 and CDR2: KGHDR, SFDVKD. CDR3 size: 13 residues. V lost 7 bases to trimming and J lost 9 bases, with 15 bases between them. CDR3 region: CATSPDVLGEQFF. CDR3 bases: TGTGCCACCAGCCCGGACGTACTTGGTGAGCAGTTCTTC.

The chain carries TRBV28 and TRBJ1-5; TRBD1 matches 8 bases. Germline-derived CDR1 and CDR2 are MDHEN and SYDVKM. This CDR3 spans 16 amino acids. The V segment lost 2 bases and the J segment 4 bases; nucleotides outside the gene matches: 7. In nucleotides, the CDR3 is TGTGCCAGCAGTTTACCGACAGGGGTTGGTAATCAGCCCCAGCATTTT. Its protein product is CASSLPTGVGNQPQHF. The full variable domain, rest sourced from reference TRBV28 and TRBJ1-5, is DVKVTQSSRYLVKRTGEKVFLECVQDMDHENMFWYRQDPGLGLRLIYFSYDVKMKEKGDIPEGYSVSREKKERFSLILESASTNQTSMYLCASSLPTGVGNQPQHFGDGTRLSIL.

CDR3 in DNA: TGCGCCAGCAGCGTGGGACTAGCGGTAATAAAAGAGACCCAGTACTTC. This encodes CASSVGLAVIKETQYF. The chain has TRBV5-1 and TRBJ2-5, with 11 positions matching TRBD2. From germline, CDR1 is SGHRS and CDR2 YFSETQ. CDR3 length: 16 residues. V dropped 4 bases and J dropped 3; count of bases not matched to a gene: 8.

In this sample, this clonotype turned up many times. The chain couples TRBV3-1 to TRBJ2-7; D unclear. Trimming took off 4 bases at V and 6 bases at J, with 7 bases between the two ends. CDR3 size: 11 residues. The germline gives CDR1 LGHDT, CDR2 YNNKEL (reference sequence). This CDR3 reads CASSLGREQYF. For the CDR3, the DNA is TGTGCCAGCAGCCTCGGGCGCGAGCAGTACTTC.

This chain joins TRBV20-1 and TRBJ2-5; weak D call: TRBD1 (6 bases). Germline loops: CDR1 DFQATT, CDR2 SNEGSKA (reference sequence). The CDR3 is made up of 13 amino acids. The V gene lost 2 bases and the J gene lost 9 bases, with 16 bases spanning the gap. CDR3 in amino acids: CSARTTGLVAQYF. The DNA for the CDR3 is TGCAGTGCTAGAACGACAGGACTCGTTGCCCAGTACTTC.

The chain combines TRBV20-1 with TRBJ2-3, with TRBD2 identical over 11 bases. The CDR3 is 14 amino acids. The J segment lost 3 bases and the V segment lost 5 bases, leaving 4 bases of the junction unmatched. Per germline, CDR1 DFQATT and CDR2 SNEGSKA (reference sequence). CDR3 amino acids: CSAFLAGGTDTQYF. Written as DNA, the CDR3 is TGCAGTGCTTTTCTAGCGGGGGGAACAGATACGCAGTATTTT.

This clonotype was seen many times. The J gene is TRBJ2-5, the V gene TRBV29-1; D not resolved. The CDR3 extends over 13 amino acids. CDR1 is SQVTM and CDR2 is ANQGSEA in the germline V gene. V lost 3 bases, J lost 0 bases, and 8 bases lay in between. The CDR3 sequence: CSVENPYQETQYF. The CDR3 DNA reads as TGCAGCGTTGAGAACCCGTACCAAGAGACCCAGTACTTC.

The chain joins TRBV20-1 to TRBJ2-5; D not certain. Trimming took off 2 bases at V and 2 bases at J, with 6 bases between the two ends. In germline, CDR1 is DFQATT, CDR2 SNEGSKA (reference sequence). The CDR3 length is 12 residues. CDR3: CSARRQQETQYF. The CDR3 coding sequence is TGCAGTGCTAGACGGCAGCAAGAGACCCAGTACTTC.

The J gene is TRBJ2-2, the V gene TRBV19; 10 bases line up with TRBD1. V trimming: 9 bases; J trimming: 7 bases; junction bases outside the gene matches: 11. CDR1 LNHDA and CDR2 SQIVND come from the germline V gene (reference sequence). The CDR3 is 15 amino acids. The CDR3: CASSPGQGIIGELFF. CDR3 nucleotides: TGTGCCAGCTCCCCGGGACAGGGGATTATCGGGGAGCTGTTTTTT.

This clonotype was seen repeatedly, ten times or more. The J gene is TRBJ2-2, the V gene TRBV15; D is unresolved. This CDR3 is 14 amino acids long. Germline CDR1 reads LNHNV; CDR2 reads YYDKDF (reference sequence). Trimming shortened V by 5 bases and J by 3 bases, and 10 bases separated the two germline ends. The CDR3 loop is CATSRGEYTGELFF. Here the CDR3 DNA reads TGTGCCACCAGCCGAGGAGAGTACACCGGGGAGCTGTTTTTT.

The rearrangement joins TRBV11-2 to TRBJ1-6, with D perhaps TRBD1 (5 bases). The germline V and J ends were trimmed by 1 base and 6 bases, with 19 bases remaining between them. The CDR3 is 18 amino acids. Germline V lookup: CDR1 SGHAT, CDR2 FQNNGV. The CDR3 spells CASSLGGPETDLNSPLHF. The CDR3 DNA sequence: TGTGCCAGCAGCTTAGGTGGTCCGGAGACAGACCTTAATTCACCCCTCCACTTT. The whole variable domain, filled in from reference TRBV11-2 and TRBJ1-6, reads EAGVAQSPRYKIIEKRQSVAFWCNPISGHATLYWYQQILGQGPKLLIQFQNNGVVDDSQLPKDRFSAERLKGVDSTLKIQPAKLEDSAVYLCASSLGGPETDLNSPLHFGNGTRLTVT.

This clonotype was recorded at least ten times. The chain has TRBV12-3 or TRBV12-4 and TRBJ2-2, with D perhaps matching TRBD2 (5 bases). The V gene lost 11 bases and the J gene lost 5 bases, with 15 bases spanning the gap. This CDR3 is built from 13 residues. This chain's CDR3 is CALRRGYTGELFF. In DNA form, the CDR3 reads TGTGCCCTACGGAGAGGGTATACCGGGGAGCTGTTTTTT.

This clonotype was observed a few times. This rearrangement joins TRBV12-3 or TRBV12-4 to TRBJ2-1; possibly TRBD1 or TRBD2 for D (5 bases each). Trimming took off 2 bases at V and 10 bases at J, with 12 bases between the two ends. This CDR3 is 13 amino acids long. CDR3 DNA: TGTGCCAGCAGTTTATACCGGGACGGGGAGCAGTTCTTC. The encoded protein is CASSLYRDGEQFF.

The rearrangement joins TRBV28 to TRBJ2-7; possible D gene TRBD1, 5 bases. CDR1 is MDHEN, CDR2 SYDVKM, per germline. Trimming took 6 bases from V and 7 from J, leaving 22 bases between them. The CDR3 has 15 amino acids. The CDR3, as DNA: TGTGCCAGCAGCCCGACCGTAGGGGTGGGGTGGGAGCAGTACTTC. Translated: CASSPTVGVGWEQYF. Based on the CDR3 plus reference TRBV28 and TRBJ2-7, the full variable domain is DVKVTQSSRYLVKRTGEKVFLECVQDMDHENMFWYRQDPGLGLRLIYFSYDVKMKEKGDIPEGYSVSREKKERFSLILESASTNQTSMYLCASSPTVGVGWEQYFGPGTRLTVT.

This clonotype occurred a few times. V usage is TRBV20-1 and J usage is TRBJ2-3; 9 bases are shared with TRBD1. Germline loops: CDR1 DFQATT, CDR2 SNEGSKA (reference sequence). The CDR3 sequence is 15 residues long. V lost 3 bases and J lost 4; bases outside the gene matches: 8. The CDR3 loop reads CSARRTGVDADTQYF. CDR3 nucleotides: TGCAGTGCTAGGCGGACAGGGGTGGACGCAGATACGCAGTATTTT.

This clonotype was counted between two and nine times. The V and J genes are TRBV7-8 and TRBJ2-3, with TRBD2 matching 11 bases. The ends lost 5 bases at V and 0 bases at J; junction bases unmatched: 4. The length of the CDR3 is 16 residues. From germline, CDR1 is SGHVS and CDR2 FQNEAQ. In DNA form, the CDR3 reads TGTGCCAGCAGCCCGGGACTAGCGGCAAGCACAGATACGCAGTATTTT. This gives the protein CASSPGLAASTDTQYF.